The present T cell receptor (beta chain) was sequenced within a study of CD8 T cells in ankylosing spondylitis. This clonotype was observed a handful of times. TCRdb analysed the 5' RACE reads with MiXCR anew, one entry per CDR3 protein. The sample carries roughly 35,000 distinct CDR3 sequences, 11% recorded once. Germline V gene data show CDR1 as SGHVS and CDR2 as FQNEAQ. This CDR3 is 12 amino acids long. V was cut by 5 bases and J by 5 bases, with 10 bases left in between. The sequence was collected from a male donor with ankylosing spondylitis. The sequencing input was synovial fluid, either unsorted or a sorted T cell fraction (not recorded which). The V and J genes are TRBV7-8 and TRBJ2-7; TRBD1 might be the D (7 bases). This CDR3 is CASSQGGHEQYF. In DNA, the CDR3 is TGTGCCAGCAGCCAGGGGGGCCACGAGCAGTACTTC.